The rows below give T cell receptor beta chains drawn from one sample of a study of blood T cells in healthy people across ages. TCRdb re-derived calls from the 5' RACE reads in MiXCR, one entry per CDR3 protein. This table has approximately 810,000 distinct CDR3 sequences, roughly 35% appearing once. Input material: blood. Receptors originate from a man younger than 35 in good health. Each CDR3 is given with its conserved first and last residue. D genes are given only for firm matches. Some rows have no size entry. The others give once, few or many, or a class for an expanded clone.

length: 16; size: -; D: -; J: TRBJ2-1; V: TRBV7-2; CDR3: CASSLAGRISVNEQFF; DNA: TGTGCCAGCAGCTTAGCCGGACGTATCTCCGTCAATGAGCAGTTCTTC
length: 16; size: -; D: -; J: TRBJ1-2; V: TRBV15; CDR3: CATSSLPQQGGYGYTF; DNA: TGTGCCACCAGCAGTCTCCCCCAGCAGGGAGGCTATGGCTACACCTTC
length: 16; size: -; D: -; J: TRBJ2-3; V: TRBV5-6; CDR3: CASSSPQSSSTDTQYF; DNA: TGTGCCAGCAGCTCCCCACAGTCTTCCAGCACAGATACGCAGTATTTT
length: 14; size: -; D: -; J: TRBJ2-5; V: TRBV20-1; CDR3: CSARDQTGIETQYF; DNA: TGCAGTGCTAGAGATCAGACGGGAATTGAGACCCAGTACTTC
length: 15; size: -; D: -; J: TRBJ2-1; V: TRBV6-5; CDR3: CASSYSAGFGNEQFF; DNA: TGTGCCAGCAGTTACTCCGCAGGGTTTGGGAATGAGCAGTTCTTC
length: 15; size: -; D: TRBD1; J: TRBJ2-4; V: TRBV6-1; CDR3: CASSRTGSGSWEQYF; DNA: TGTGCCAGCAGTCGGACAGGGTCAGGATCTTGGGAGCAGTACTTC
length: 16; size: few; D: -; J: TRBJ2-1; V: TRBV18; CDR3: CASSPRTASSYNEQFF; DNA: TGTGCCAGCTCACCCCGTACAGCTAGCTCCTACAATGAGCAGTTCTTC
length: 17; size: -; D: -; J: TRBJ1-2; V: TRBV20-1; CDR3: CSAPPTGDSFYNYGYTF; DNA: TGCAGTGCCCCACCTACGGGCGACTCCTTTTATAACTATGGCTACACCTTC
length: 18; size: -; D: -; J: TRBJ1-4; V: TRBV4-3; CDR3: CASSQVRGGRATNEKLFF; DNA: TGCGCCAGCAGCCAAGTTCGAGGAGGACGAGCAACTAATGAAAAACTGTTTTTT
length: 11; size: few; D: -; J: TRBJ1-2; V: TRBV20-1; CDR3: CSALRAYGYTF; DNA: TGCAGTGCTCTCCGGGCCTATGGCTACACCTTC
length: 15; size: -; D: -; J: TRBJ1-1; V: TRBV6-4; CDR3: CAPLAREGWDTEAFF; DNA: TGTGCCCCCCTTGCGCGGGAGGGGTGGGACACTGAAGCTTTCTTT
length: 17; size: -; D: -; J: TRBJ1-4; V: TRBV4-1; CDR3: CASSQDRGDGRNEKLFF; DNA: TGCGCCAGCAGCCAAGATCGGGGGGATGGTAGAAATGAAAAACTGTTTTTT
length: 14; size: many; D: TRBD1; J: TRBJ1-4; V: TRBV7-9; CDR3: CASSPGTGVEKLFF; DNA: TGTGCCAGCAGCCCCGGGACAGGGGTTGAAAAACTGTTTTTT
length: 16; size: few; D: -; J: TRBJ1-2; V: TRBV20-1; CDR3: CSASSNRGRSFYGYTF; DNA: TGCAGTGCTAGTTCCAACCGGGGACGGAGCTTCTATGGCTACACCTTC
length: 15; size: many; D: TRBD2; J: TRBJ2-3; V: TRBV20-1; CDR3: CSAAPVSGGANTQYF; DNA: TGCAGTGCTGCCCCCGTTAGCGGGGGGGCCAATACGCAGTATTTT
length: 16; size: few; D: -; J: TRBJ1-5; V: TRBV7-9; CDR3: CASSFRTDHSNQPQHF; DNA: TGTGCCAGCAGCTTCCGGACAGACCATAGCAATCAGCCCCAGCATTTT
length: 12; size: many; D: -; J: TRBJ2-1; V: TRBV12-3/TRBV12-4; CDR3: CASSSDDVRQFF; DNA: TGTGCCAGCAGTTCCGATGACGTGAGGCAGTTCTTC
length: 15; size: -; D: TRBD1; J: TRBJ2-3; V: TRBV7-2; CDR3: CASSSRTGGRDTQYF; DNA: TGTGCCAGCAGCTCCCGGACAGGGGGCAGAGATACGCAGTATTTT
length: 15; size: -; D: -; J: TRBJ2-2; V: TRBV7-2; CDR3: CASSLQQGFPGELFF; DNA: TGTGCCAGCAGCTTGCAACAGGGATTCCCCGGGGAGCTGTTTTTT
length: 15; size: -; D: -; J: TRBJ2-5; V: TRBV4-2; CDR3: CASSQDQGQFYEQYF; DNA: TGTGCCAGCAGCCAAGATCAAGGTCAATTCTATGAGCAGTACTTC
length: 15; size: few; D: -; J: TRBJ2-5; V: TRBV28; CDR3: CASSPTLRRQETQYF; DNA: TGTGCCAGCAGCCCCACCCTCAGGCGCCAAGAGACCCAGTACTTC
length: 14; size: -; D: -; J: TRBJ2-1; V: TRBV29-1; CDR3: CSVGGGPPYNEQFF; DNA: TGCAGCGTTGGAGGCGGCCCACCCTACAATGAGCAGTTCTTC
length: 17; size: -; D: TRBD1; J: TRBJ2-3; V: TRBV14; CDR3: CASSQMRQGGGTDTQYF; DNA: TGTGCCAGCAGCCAGATGAGACAGGGGGGAGGCACAGATACGCAGTATTTT
length: 16; size: few; D: -; J: TRBJ1-5; V: TRBV5-6; CDR3: CASSSYREADNQPQHF; DNA: TGTGCCAGCAGCTCTTACAGGGAGGCGGACAATCAGCCCCAGCATTTT
length: 16; size: few; D: TRBD1; J: TRBJ2-1; V: TRBV7-2; CDR3: CASSGGTGYFDNEQFF; DNA: TGTGCCAGCAGCGGGGGGACAGGGTATTTTGACAATGAGCAGTTCTTC
length: 16; size: -; D: TRBD1; J: TRBJ1-2; V: TRBV6-1; CDR3: CASSANRDRVNYGYTF; DNA: TGTGCCAGCAGTGCTAACCGGGACAGGGTGAACTATGGCTACACCTTC
length: 15; size: few; D: -; J: TRBJ1-4; V: TRBV20-1; CDR3: CSARDLRGANEKLFF; DNA: TGCAGTGCTAGAGATCTACGGGGTGCTAATGAAAAACTGTTTTTT
length: 13; size: few; D: TRBD1; J: TRBJ1-2; V: TRBV12-3/TRBV12-4; CDR3: CASNAGGDYGYTF; DNA: TGTGCCAGCAATGCAGGGGGCGACTATGGCTACACCTTC
length: 12; size: many; D: -; J: TRBJ1-6; V: TRBV2; CDR3: CASSWTDCPLHF; DNA: TGTGCCAGCTCATGGACGGACTGTCCCCTCCACTTT
length: 15; size: -; D: TRBD2; J: TRBJ2-3; V: TRBV20-1; CDR3: CSATGLAGSTDTQYF; DNA: TGCAGTGCTACTGGACTAGCGGGTAGCACAGATACGCAGTATTTT
length: 14; size: few; D: -; J: TRBJ1-1; V: TRBV15; CDR3: CATSRVGPNVEAFF; DNA: TGTGCCACCAGCAGAGTAGGGCCCAACGTCGAAGCTTTCTTT
length: 15; size: -; D: TRBD1; J: TRBJ2-1; V: TRBV20-1; CDR3: CRAALRDRGRDEQFF; DNA: TGCCGTGCTGCTCTCCGGGACAGGGGGCGCGATGAGCAGTTCTTC
length: 17; size: few; D: -; J: TRBJ1-1; V: TRBV6-2/TRBV6-3; CDR3: CASSYPEKSLRSAEAFF; DNA: TGTGCCAGCAGTTACCCCGAGAAGAGTCTCCGTTCGGCTGAAGCTTTCTTT
length: 14; size: -; D: -; J: TRBJ2-5; V: TRBV5-1; CDR3: CASRVDPQDGTQYF; DNA: TGCGCCAGCAGAGTAGACCCCCAAGACGGGACCCAGTACTTC
length: 13; size: -; D: TRBD1; J: TRBJ2-3; V: TRBV12-3/TRBV12-4; CDR3: CATSTGDTDTQYF; DNA: TGTGCCACCTCGACAGGGGACACAGATACGCAGTATTTT
length: 13; size: -; D: TRBD1; J: TRBJ2-3; V: TRBV6-1; CDR3: CASSEGTGGTQYF; DNA: TGTGCCAGCAGCGAAGGGACAGGGGGTACGCAGTATTTT
length: 13; size: few; D: -; J: TRBJ2-7; V: TRBV30; CDR3: CAWSYNGGYEQYF; DNA: TGTGCCTGGAGTTATAACGGGGGTTACGAGCAGTACTTC
length: 16; size: -; D: -; J: TRBJ2-1; V: TRBV7-2; CDR3: CASTSPRASWTNEQFF; DNA: TGTGCCAGCACCTCGCCTAGAGCGTCATGGACGAATGAGCAGTTCTTC
length: 15; size: few; D: -; J: TRBJ1-6; V: TRBV15; CDR3: CATSRDPEGNSPLHF; DNA: TGTGCCACCAGCAGAGATCCGGAGGGTAATTCACCCCTCCACTTT
length: 11; size: few; D: -; J: TRBJ1-4; V: TRBV12-3/TRBV12-4; CDR3: CASSQNEKLFF; DNA: TGTGCCAGCAGCCAGAATGAAAAACTGTTTTTT
length: 13; size: -; D: -; J: TRBJ2-1; V: TRBV29-1; CDR3: CSVRNGLKHEQFF; DNA: TGCAGCGTACGAAACGGACTTAAACATGAGCAGTTCTTC
length: 14; size: -; D: TRBD2; J: TRBJ2-7; V: TRBV11-2; CDR3: CASSFRGGSYEQYF; DNA: TGTGCCAGCAGCTTCCGGGGGGGTTCCTACGAGCAGTACTTC
length: 14; size: -; D: -; J: TRBJ1-2; V: TRBV28; CDR3: CASRPLRGNYGYTF; DNA: TGTGCCAGCAGACCTCTTAGGGGAAACTATGGCTACACCTTC
length: 15; size: -; D: -; J: TRBJ2-7; V: TRBV7-2; CDR3: CASTSRRREYNEQYF; DNA: TGTGCCAGCACATCCCGCCGACGCGAGTACAATGAGCAGTACTTC
length: 13; size: many; D: -; J: TRBJ2-3; V: TRBV20-1; CDR3: CSASYRTRDTQYF; DNA: TGCAGTGCTAGTTATAGGACGAGGGATACGCAGTATTTT
length: 14; size: -; D: -; J: TRBJ2-7; V: TRBV20-1; CDR3: CSAPQTQGNYEQYF; DNA: TGCAGTGCTCCCCAGACACAGGGAAACTACGAGCAGTACTTC